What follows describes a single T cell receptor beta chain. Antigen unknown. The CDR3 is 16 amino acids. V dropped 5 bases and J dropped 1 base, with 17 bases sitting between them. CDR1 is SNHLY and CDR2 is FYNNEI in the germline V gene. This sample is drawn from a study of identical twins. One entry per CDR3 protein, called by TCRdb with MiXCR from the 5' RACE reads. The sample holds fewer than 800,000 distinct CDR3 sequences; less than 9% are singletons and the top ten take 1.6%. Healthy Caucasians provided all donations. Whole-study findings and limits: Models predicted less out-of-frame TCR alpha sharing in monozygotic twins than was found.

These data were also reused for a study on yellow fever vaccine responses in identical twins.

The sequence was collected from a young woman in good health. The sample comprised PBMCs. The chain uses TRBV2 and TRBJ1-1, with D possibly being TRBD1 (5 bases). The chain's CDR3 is CASSTGTLRGNTEAFF. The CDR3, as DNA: TGTGCCAGCAGTACCGGGACCCTTAGAGGGAACACTGAAGCTTTCTTT.